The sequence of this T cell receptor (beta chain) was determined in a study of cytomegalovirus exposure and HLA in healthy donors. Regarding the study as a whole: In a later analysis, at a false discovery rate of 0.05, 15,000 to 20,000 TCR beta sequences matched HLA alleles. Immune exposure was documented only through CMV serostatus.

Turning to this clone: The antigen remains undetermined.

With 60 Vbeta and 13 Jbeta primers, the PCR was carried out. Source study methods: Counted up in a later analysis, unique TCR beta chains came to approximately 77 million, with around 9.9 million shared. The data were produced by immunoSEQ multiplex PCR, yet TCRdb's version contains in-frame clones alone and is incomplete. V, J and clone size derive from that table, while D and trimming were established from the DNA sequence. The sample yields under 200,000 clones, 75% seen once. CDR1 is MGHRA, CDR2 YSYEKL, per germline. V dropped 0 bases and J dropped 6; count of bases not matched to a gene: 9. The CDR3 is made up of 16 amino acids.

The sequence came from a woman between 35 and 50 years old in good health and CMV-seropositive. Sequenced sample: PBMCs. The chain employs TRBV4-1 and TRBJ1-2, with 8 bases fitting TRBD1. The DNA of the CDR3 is TGCGCCAGCAGCCAAGATCTCCTTCAGGACAGGGATGGCTACACCTTC. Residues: CASSQDLLQDRDGYTF.